The rows below give T cell receptor beta chains drawn from one sample of a study of OX40 agonist ivuxolimab in advanced cancers. Data came from immunoSEQ multiplex PCR; TCRdb stores just in-frame clones and leaves some out. The table records some 40,000 clones, 65% to 90% of them present only once. The specimen comprised CD4+ or CD8+ T cells sorted from blood, sampled in a trial of the OX40 agonist ivuxolimab. All receptors come from an adult with an advanced solid tumor such as melanoma, head and neck, liver or kidney cancer. The CDR3 runs from the conserved cysteine through the conserved F or W. D genes are given only for firm matches. Expanded clones are given a class, and other clones once, few, many or no size at all.

d_gene: NA
abundance: NA
j_gene: TRBJ1-2
v_gene: TRBV10-2
CDR3aa: CASSGGDYGYTF
CDR3nt: TGCGCCAGCAGTGGGGGGGACTATGGCTACACCTTC

d_gene: NA
abundance: NA
j_gene: TRBJ2-2
v_gene: TRBV5-4
CDR3aa: CASSGQDRLNDFPNTGELFF
CDR3nt: TGTGCCAGCAGCGGCCAGGACAGACTTAATGATTTCCCGAACACCGGGGAGCTGTTTTTT

d_gene: TRBD1
abundance: many
j_gene: TRBJ2-7
v_gene: TRBV29-1
CDR3aa: CSVVWGAGQVRAKSPYEQYF
CDR3nt: TGCAGCGTTGTCTGGGGTGCGGGACAGGTCAGGGCCAAGTCGCCCTACGAGCAGTACTTC

d_gene: NA
abundance: NA
j_gene: TRBJ1-1
v_gene: TRBV9
CDR3aa: CASSYRVWRNTEAFF
CDR3nt: TGTGCCAGTTCGTACAGGGTTTGGCGGAACACTGAAGCTTTCTTT

d_gene: TRBD2
abundance: NA
j_gene: TRBJ2-1
v_gene: TRBV4-1
CDR3aa: CASSQGPSLAGAYNEQFF
CDR3nt: TGCGCCAGCAGCCAAGGCCCCTCTCTAGCGGGGGCCTACAATGAGCAGTTCTTC

d_gene: TRBD1
abundance: NA
j_gene: TRBJ2-7
v_gene: TRBV6-1
CDR3aa: CASSDLGTASYEQYF
CDR3nt: TGTGCCAGCAGTGACCTTGGGACAGCCTCCTACGAGCAGTACTTC

d_gene: NA
abundance: NA
j_gene: TRBJ2-1
v_gene: TRBV7-6
CDR3aa: CASSLGTDEQFF
CDR3nt: TGTGCCAGCAGCTTAGGAACGGATGAGCAGTTCTTC

d_gene: NA
abundance: NA
j_gene: TRBJ2-3
v_gene: TRBV4-2
CDR3aa: CASSQVDTGGLYTDTQYF
CDR3nt: TGTGCCAGCAGCCAAGTGGATACGGGGGGCCTCTACACAGATACGCAGTATTTT

d_gene: NA
abundance: once
j_gene: TRBJ1-6
v_gene: TRBV4-3
CDR3aa: CASSQTENSPLHF
CDR3nt: TGCGCCAGCAGCCAAACAGAAAATTCACCCCTCCACTTT

d_gene: NA
abundance: NA
j_gene: TRBJ2-7
v_gene: TRBV6-1
CDR3aa: CASSEKSVGGFSYEQYF
CDR3nt: TGTGCCAGCAGTGAGAAGTCCGTTGGGGGATTCTCCTACGAGCAGTACTTC

d_gene: NA
abundance: NA
j_gene: TRBJ2-1
v_gene: TRBV27
CDR3aa: CASSFVGDPYNEQFF
CDR3nt: TGTGCCAGCAGTTTCGTAGGGGATCCTTACAATGAGCAGTTCTTC

d_gene: NA
abundance: many
j_gene: TRBJ2-5
v_gene: TRBV5-6
CDR3aa: CASSFRTEETQYF
CDR3nt: TGTGCCAGCAGCTTTCGGACAGAAGAGACCCAGTACTTC

d_gene: NA
abundance: NA
j_gene: TRBJ2-1
v_gene: TRBV29-1
CDR3aa: CSGRYNEQFF
CDR3nt: TGCAGCGGACGGTACAATGAGCAGTTCTTC

d_gene: NA
abundance: few
j_gene: TRBJ2-6
v_gene: TRBV15
CDR3aa: CATSPDRTSGANVLTF
CDR3nt: TGTGCCACCAGCCCTGACCGGACTTCTGGGGCCAACGTCCTGACTTTC

d_gene: NA
abundance: NA
j_gene: TRBJ2-1
v_gene: TRBV9
CDR3aa: CASSVEGRPSGNEQFF
CDR3nt: TGTGCCAGCAGCGTAGAGGGCAGGCCTTCGGGGAATGAGCAGTTCTTC

d_gene: NA
abundance: NA
j_gene: TRBJ1-6
v_gene: TRBV27
CDR3aa: CASLGTDAGYNSPLHF
CDR3nt: TGTGCCAGTCTCGGAACGGACGCCGGATATAATTCACCCCTCCACTTT